The clone carrying this T cell receptor beta chain has at least ten counts. Its antigen remains unknown. Germline V gene data show CDR1 as MDHEN and CDR2 as SYDVKM. This CDR3 contains 14 residues. Deletions cut 2 bases from V and 3 bases from J, with 7 bases between. The sample comes from a study of T cell repertoires in cytomegalovirus infection. Study-level information: Evidence of both CMV infection and a matching HLA type came from public TCR beta signatures.

TCRdb re-analysed the reads in MiXCR, keeping a single row per CDR3 protein. Of fewer than 350,000 distinct CDR3 sequences in the sample, 15% to 20% were seen once. Study conclusions and caveats: Identification of carriers of CMV plus the relevant HLA was achieved through cumulative public TCR beta family frequency. HLA-C-restricted CMV clonotypes gave the most frequent clonotype in two of eight donors.

The sequencing input was PBMCs. The sequence was collected from a human donor in good health (CMV status not recorded). Some clones in this sample may be carry-over from other donors' samples. The rearrangement joins TRBV28 to TRBJ1-4, with TRBD1 as a possible D gene (5 bases). In DNA, the CDR3 is TGTGCCAGCAGTTTAGCGGGGGCTAATGAAAAACTGTTTTTT. This gives the protein CASSLAGANEKLFF.